Shown below are 18 T cell receptor beta chains from a single sample sequenced in a study of blood T cell repertoires in COVID-19. This table comes from immunoSEQ multiplex PCR, and its TCRdb copy is limited to in-frame clones, with some not included. The sample contains 150,000 to 200,000 clones, 78% of which appear only once. Specimen: PBMCs or T cells enriched from blood (not recorded which). The receptors come from a woman aged 50 to 65 who had recovered from COVID-19.

J is TRBJ2-1 and V is TRBV4-3; 12 bases match TRBD2. CDR1 and CDR2 (germline): LGHNA, YSLEER. CDR3 length equals 17 residues. Losses at the gene ends were 4 bases for V and 1 base for J; bases not matched to a gene: 5. The CDR3 is CASSLLAGGGSYNEQFF. CDR3 DNA sequence: TGCGCCAGCAGCCTTCTAGCGGGAGGGGGGTCCTACAATGAGCAGTTCTTC.

This chain uses TRBV5-1 with TRBJ1-1, with D maybe TRBD1 (6 bases). The V and J ends lost 4 bases and 1 base respectively, with 11 bases between them. Germline V lookup: CDR1 SGHRS, CDR2 YFSETQ. The CDR3 spans 14 residues. The CDR3: CASSHTGQNTEAFF. CDR3 nucleotides: TGCGCCAGCAGCCACACGGGACAGAACACTGAAGCTTTCTTT.

This clone has a single count. The rearrangement links TRBV6-5 to TRBJ1-4, with TRBD1 as a possible D gene (6 bases). Germline V lookup: CDR1 MNHEY, CDR2 SVGAGI. The CDR3 totals 13 residues. V was cut by 3 bases and J by 12 bases, with 14 bases left in between. CDR3 bases: TGTGCCAGCAGTTATACATCCGGGGGGCAACTGTTTTTT. This gives the protein CASSYTSGGQLFF.

The chain links TRBV5-1 to TRBJ1-2, with D tentatively TRBD1 (6 bases). This CDR3 has 14 amino acids. Germline CDR1 reads SGHRS; CDR2 reads YFSETQ. Trimming stripped 0 bases from V and 6 bases from J, with 12 bases between. CDR3: CASSLGGNRDGYTF. The CDR3 nucleotides are TGCGCCAGCAGCTTGGGGGGAAACAGGGATGGCTACACCTTC. Supplemented by reference TRBV5-1 and TRBJ1-2, the full variable domain reads KAGVTQTPRYLIKTRGQQVTLSCSPISGHRSVSWYQQTPGQGLQFLFEYFSETQRNKGNFPGRFSGRQFSNSRSEMNVSTLELGDSALYLCASSLGGNRDGYTFGSGTRLTVV.

This chain links TRBV18 with TRBJ2-7; TRBD1 aligns across 8 bases. Germline CDR1 reads KGHSH; CDR2 reads LQKENI. There are 13 residues in the CDR3. V trimming: 6 bases; J trimming: 2 bases; junction bases outside the gene matches: 3. The CDR3 bases are TGTGCCAGCTCCGGGACAGGAGCCTACGAGCAGTACTTC. It is translated as CASSGTGAYEQYF.

This clone was counted a few times. The rearrangement links TRBV29-1 to TRBJ2-2; D unclear. The germline gives CDR1 SQVTM, CDR2 ANQGSEA. The CDR3 totals 14 residues. Trimming took off 0 bases at V and 1 base at J, with 6 bases between the two ends. This CDR3 is CSVEEQRNTGELFF. The DNA for the CDR3 is TGCAGCGTTGAAGAACAGAGGAACACCGGGGAGCTGTTTTTT.

The chain recombines TRBV5-1 with TRBJ2-7, with D possibly being TRBD2 (6 bases). The CDR3 has 14 amino acids. Trimming cost V 4 bases and J 6 bases, with 17 bases left between them. Germline V lookup: CDR1 SGHRS, CDR2 YFSETQ. CDR3 sequence: CASSQDSTSFEQYF. CDR3 DNA: TGCGCCAGCAGCCAGGATTCGACTAGTTTCGAGCAGTACTTC.

The chain joins TRBV28 to TRBJ2-7, with 12 bases aligning to TRBD1. CDR3 size: 19 residues. The junction had 24 bases not matched to a gene; V was cut back by 6 bases and J by 9 bases. CDR1 and CDR2 (germline): MDHEN, SYDVKM. CDR3 loop: CASRSTGTGGRFSVLGQYF. CDR3 bases: TGTGCCAGCAGGTCAACAGGGACAGGGGGCCGGTTCTCGGTTTTGGGGCAGTACTTC.

The CDR3, as DNA: TGCGCCAGCAGCTTGGTGGGGGCGGCCTACGAGCAGTACTTC. This codes for CASSLVGAAYEQYF. The chain links TRBV5-1 to TRBJ2-7; perhaps TRBD1 as D (6 bases). The CDR3 is made up of 14 amino acids. From germline, CDR1 is SGHRS and CDR2 YFSETQ. Trimming stripped 0 bases from V and 2 bases from J, with 9 bases between.

The chain employs TRBV15 and TRBJ1-1, with D perhaps matching TRBD1 (6 bases). Germline lookup yields CDR1 LNHNV and CDR2 YYDKDF (reference sequence). V was trimmed by 1 base and J by 8 bases, leaving 14 bases between them. CDR3 size: 14 residues. CDR3 sequence reads: CATSRARTALEAFF. The CDR3 DNA is TGTGCCACCAGCAGAGCAAGGACAGCCTTAGAAGCTTTCTTT.

J is TRBJ1-1 and V is TRBV20-1, with TRBD1 matching over 7 bases. CDR3 length: 10 amino acids. V shed 5 bases and J 10 bases; nucleotides not matched to a gene: 4. Germline V lookup: CDR1 DFQATT, CDR2 SNEGSKA (reference sequence). The CDR3 is CSAEDRLAFF. The CDR3 nucleotides are TGCAGTGCTGAGGACAGGTTAGCTTTCTTT.

The chain has TRBV27 and TRBJ2-3; tentatively, D is TRBD2 (6 bases). Per the germline V gene, CDR1 is MNHEY and CDR2 is SMNVEV (reference sequence). Trimming shortened V by 0 bases and J by 3 bases, and 25 bases separated the two germline ends. The CDR3 totals 20 residues. In nucleotides, the CDR3 is TGTGCCAGCAGTTTATCGTGGGGAACCCCGGTAGCGGAAACTACAGATACGCAGTATTTT. The encoded protein is CASSLSWGTPVAETTDTQYF.

The chain links TRBV6-5 to TRBJ2-2; D possibly corresponds to TRBD2 (5 bases). The CDR3 has 14 amino acids. The germline V gene encodes CDR1 MNHEY and CDR2 SVGAGI. The ends were cut back, 6 bases at V and 7 bases at J, with 15 bases in the middle. As DNA, the CDR3 is TGTGCCAGCAGGCCCCCTTACGGGGACGGGGAGCTGTTTTTT. This codes for CASRPPYGDGELFF.

This CDR3 reads CASSLGDRAHGYTF. In DNA form, the CDR3 reads TGCGCCAGCAGCTTAGGGGACAGGGCACATGGCTACACCTTC. V and J are TRBV5-1 and TRBJ1-2; TRBD1 agrees at 9 bases. Germline V gene data show CDR1 as SGHRS and CDR2 as YFSETQ. The length of the CDR3 is 14 residues. The ends lost 2 bases at V and 6 bases at J; junction bases unmatched: 5.

J is TRBJ2-7 and V is TRBV15, with D maybe TRBD2 (6 bases). CDR1 is LNHNV, CDR2 YYDKDF, per germline (reference sequence). The CDR3 has 16 residues. Trimming removed 3 bases at V and 1 base at J, with 16 bases between. The CDR3 sequence is CATSRGRGVGSYEQYF. In nucleotides, the CDR3 is TGTGCCACCAGCAGGGGGCGCGGGGTAGGTTCCTACGAGCAGTACTTC.

The chain uses TRBV5-1 and TRBJ2-2, with 9 bases lining up with TRBD2. V shed 6 bases and J 5 bases; nucleotides not matched to a gene: 14. The length of the CDR3 is 17 residues. Germline CDR1 SGHRS, CDR2 YFSETQ. CDR3 region: CASTEGLSGRATGELFF. In DNA, the CDR3 is TGCGCCAGCACCGAGGGCCTTAGCGGGAGAGCAACCGGGGAGCTGTTTTTT. The whole variable domain, filled in from reference TRBV5-1 and TRBJ2-2, reads KAGVTQTPRYLIKTRGQQVTLSCSPISGHRSVSWYQQTPGQGLQFLFEYFSETQRNKGNFPGRFSGRQFSNSRSEMNVSTLELGDSALYLCASTEGLSGRATGELFFGEGSRLTVL.

This clone was counted between two and nine times. The CDR3 DNA reads as TGTGCCAGCAGCCCATGGAGCACCTCCGGCTACACCTTC. Translating gives CASSPWSTSGYTF. The chain uses TRBV7-9 and TRBJ1-2; D is unclear. CDR1 is SEHNR, CDR2 FQNEAQ, per germline (reference sequence). V was cut by 5 bases and J by 8 bases, with 15 bases left in between. This CDR3 spans 13 amino acids.

This clone appeared a few times. The rearrangement uses TRBV5-1 and TRBJ2-1, with 11 positions matching TRBD2. This CDR3 has 16 amino acids. Germline trimming cut 4 bases from V and 5 bases from J; bases unmatched to any gene: 8. Germline assignment: CDR1 SGHRS and CDR2 YFSETQ. CDR3 nucleotide sequence: TGCGCCAGCAGCCGAGGCCCGGGACTAGCGGACAATGAGCAGTTCTTC. This sequence encodes CASSRGPGLADNEQFF.